This section outlines one T cell receptor (beta chain) sequence together with its context. This same CDR3 is encoded by further DNA sequences in the sample. V gave up 0 bases and J gave up 2 bases, with 6 bases separating them. The CDR3 length is 14 residues. The germline V gene encodes CDR1 SGHDT and CDR2 YYEEEE. The protocol was immunoSEQ multiplex PCR, while the TCRdb copy is restricted to in-frame clones and leaves out a portion. Among roughly 700,000 clones listed, about 90% were seen once. This entry belongs to a study of shared clonotypes between healthy human individuals. This TCR was sampled from a man aged 18 to 35 in good health. Some clones in this sample may be carry-over from other donors' samples. The chain recombines TRBV5-6 with TRBJ1-3, with a tentative D call TRBD1 (5 bases). Source material: memory CD8+ T cells from PBMCs. The subset here: CD45RO+ cells pooled with CCR7-negative TemRA cells. The CDR3 is CASSLGGTGNTIYF. The DNA for the CDR3 is TGTGCCAGCAGCTTGGGGGGCACTGGAAACACCATATATTTT.